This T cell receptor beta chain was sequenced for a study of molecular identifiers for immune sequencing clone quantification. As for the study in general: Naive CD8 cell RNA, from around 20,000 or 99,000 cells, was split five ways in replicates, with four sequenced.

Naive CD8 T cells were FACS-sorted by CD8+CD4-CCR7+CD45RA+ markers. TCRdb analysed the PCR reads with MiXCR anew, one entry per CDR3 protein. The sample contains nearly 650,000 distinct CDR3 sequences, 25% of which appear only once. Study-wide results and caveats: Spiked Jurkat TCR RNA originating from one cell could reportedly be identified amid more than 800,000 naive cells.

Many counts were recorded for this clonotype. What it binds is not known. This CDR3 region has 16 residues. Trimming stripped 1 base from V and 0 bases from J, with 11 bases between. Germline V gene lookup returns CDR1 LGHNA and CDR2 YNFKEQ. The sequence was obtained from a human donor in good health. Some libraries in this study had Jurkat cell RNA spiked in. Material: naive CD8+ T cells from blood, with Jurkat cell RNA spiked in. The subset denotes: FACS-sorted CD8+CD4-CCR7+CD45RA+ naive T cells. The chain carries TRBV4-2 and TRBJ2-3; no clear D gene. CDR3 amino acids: CASSQVPFQSTDTQYF. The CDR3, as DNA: TGTGCCAGCAGCCAAGTACCTTTTCAGAGCACAGATACGCAGTATTTT.